This passage covers 14 T cell receptor beta chains from one sample sequenced in a study of identical twins. TCRdb fed the 5' RACE reads into MiXCR, producing one record per CDR3 protein. This table has just over 500,000 distinct CDR3 sequences, roughly 21% appearing once. This same sample was also taken into another study, of T cells expressing NK-cell markers.

Source material: CD4+ T cells sorted from blood. The receptor source for this set is a woman younger than 30 in good health.

The rearrangement links TRBV6-2 or TRBV6-3 to TRBJ2-7; 10 bases match TRBD2. Looked up from germline, CDR1 is MNHEY and CDR2 is SVGEGT. V shed 1 base, J shed 1 base, and the junction held 7 bases outside the gene matches. This CDR3 spans 17 amino acids. In DNA form, the CDR3 reads TGTGCCAGCAGTTACTTAGGACTAGCGGCCTCATCCTACGAGCAGTACTTC. Residues: CASSYLGLAASSYEQYF.

A few counts support this clonotype. The chain uses TRBV24-1 and TRBJ2-7, with TRBD1 matching over 9 bases. Looked up from germline, CDR1 is KGHDR and CDR2 is SFDVKD. Germline trimming cut 4 bases from V and 5 bases from J; bases unmatched to any gene: 11. The CDR3 has 16 residues. CDR3 coding DNA: TGTGCCACCAGTGAGGACGGACAGGGGAGTACCAACGAGCAGTACTTC. Translated: CATSEDGQGSTNEQYF.

This chain joins TRBV5-6 and TRBJ2-7, with D perhaps assigned TRBD1 or TRBD2 (5 bases each). Germline V lookup: CDR1 SGHDT, CDR2 YYEEEE. Trimming pared 4 bases from V and 3 bases from J, leaving 17 bases between. This CDR3 has 15 amino acids. CDR3 bases: TGTGCCAGCAGCAGAAGATCGGGACGGAACTACGAGCAGTACTTC. As protein: CASSRRSGRNYEQYF. Supplemented by reference TRBV5-6 and TRBJ2-7, the full variable domain reads DAGVTQSPTHLIKTRGQQVTLRCSPKSGHDTVSWYQQALGQGPQFIFQYYEEEERQRGNFPDRFSGHQFPNYSSELNVNALLLGDSALYLCASSRRSGRNYEQYFGPGTRLTVT.

V and J are TRBV4-3 and TRBJ2-2; tentatively, D is TRBD2 (6 bases). Per the germline V gene, CDR1 is LGHNA and CDR2 is YSLEER. V was shortened by 5 bases and J by 7 bases, with 17 bases between the two germline ends. The CDR3 is 15 amino acids. This CDR3 reads CASSFRRGYGGELFF. The CDR3 coding sequence is TGCGCCAGCAGCTTTCGCCGGGGGTATGGCGGGGAGCTGTTTTTT.

The genes are TRBV5-1 and TRBJ2-7; D is perhaps TRBD2 (7 bases). The V end lost 4 bases, the J end lost 2 bases, and 19 bases lay between the germline ends. Germline V gene sequence: CDR1 SGHRS, CDR2 YFSETQ. CDR3 length: 16 amino acids. CDR3 region: CASSALRGASAYEQYF. The DNA for the CDR3 is TGCGCCAGCAGCGCGCTCCGGGGGGCGAGCGCCTACGAGCAGTACTTC.

The chain uses TRBV7-9 and TRBJ2-7, with a tentative D call TRBD1 (5 bases). CDR1 and CDR2 from the germline V gene are SEHNR and FQNEAQ (reference sequence). V was pared by 5 bases and J by 1 base, with 12 bases between. The CDR3 runs to 14 residues. CDR3 sequence reads: CASSRRQGSYEQYF. The CDR3 DNA reads as TGTGCCAGCAGCCGAAGGCAGGGTTCCTACGAGCAGTACTTC.

This clonotype was detected a few times. This rearrangement joins TRBV6-5 to TRBJ2-1; 8 bases map to TRBD2. CDR1 is MNHEY and CDR2 is SVGAGI in the germline V gene. The CDR3 is made up of 14 amino acids. V was clipped by 0 bases and J by 8 bases; unmatched bases: 3. Written as DNA, the CDR3 is TGTGCCAGCAGTTACTCCAGCGGGAGCTATGAGCAGTTCTTC. Translating gives CASSYSSGSYEQFF.

The chain employs TRBV20-1 and TRBJ2-7; D is perhaps TRBD1 or TRBD2 (6 bases each). This CDR3 contains 12 residues. Germline lookup yields CDR1 DFQATT and CDR2 SNEGSKA (reference sequence). The CDR3 is CSATGAPYEQYF. The CDR3 coding sequence is TGCAGCGCAACGGGGGCACCCTACGAGCAGTACTTC.

The V call is TRBV20-1, the J call TRBJ1-6, with D hard to call. Trimming took 4 bases from V and 10 from J, leaving 11 bases between them. Germline values: CDR1 DFQATT, CDR2 SNEGSKA (reference sequence). CDR3 length equals 12 residues. CDR3: CSAKAVDSPLHF. The CDR3 DNA is TGCAGTGCTAAGGCGGTTGACTCACCCCTCCACTTT.

A few counts support this clonotype. This chain uses TRBV27 with TRBJ2-7, with 7 positions matching TRBD1. Germline V CDR1 and CDR2: MNHEY, SMNVEV (reference sequence). This CDR3 comprises 13 residues. Unmatched junction bases numbered 11, after V lost 8 bases and J lost 7 bases. In DNA form, the CDR3 reads TGTGCCAGCTGGCGAACAGGGGAGCGAGAGCAGTACTTC. Its protein is CASWRTGEREQYF.

The chain recombines TRBV3-1 with TRBJ2-3; D unclear. CDR3 length equals 14 residues. Trimming stripped 5 bases from V and 3 bases from J, with 12 bases between. The V gene's germline CDR1 is LGHDT and CDR2 YNNKEL (reference sequence). The CDR3 region has the DNA TGTGCCAGCAGCTACGGACCCTGGACAGATACGCAGTATTTT. This codes for CASSYGPWTDTQYF.

A few counts support this clonotype. The rearrangement uses TRBV25-1 and TRBJ2-7; 9 bases are shared with TRBD2. CDR1 MGHDK and CDR2 SYGVNS come from the germline V gene. The length of the CDR3 is 14 residues. Unmatched junction bases numbered 8, after V lost 10 bases and J lost 1 base. The CDR3: CATEDSGGSYEQYF. For the CDR3, the DNA is TGTGCCACCGAGGACAGCGGGGGGTCCTACGAGCAGTACTTC.

This clonotype was seen many times. The chain is built from TRBV29-1 and TRBJ1-1; 8 nucleotides agree with TRBD1. Per the germline V gene, CDR1 is SQVTM and CDR2 is ANQGSEA. This CDR3 is 13 amino acids long. V lost 5 bases and J lost 5; bases outside the gene matches: 7. CDR3 sequence reads: CSVTRTGGTEAFF. The CDR3 nucleotides are TGCAGCGTTACTCGAACAGGGGGGACTGAAGCTTTCTTT.

In this sample, this clonotype turned up many times. This chain uses TRBV12-3 or TRBV12-4 with TRBJ2-5; D gene uncertain. V was clipped by 5 bases and J by 3 bases, with 4 bases between them. CDR3 length equals 11 residues. The CDR3 spells CASSRKETQYF. The CDR3 nucleotides are TGTGCCAGCAGTCGAAAAGAGACCCAGTACTTC.